This note documents a single TCR beta chain sequence. The sample belongs to a study of blood T cell repertoires in COVID-19. In the study overall: Sample material is recorded as cDNA or gDNA derived from T cells, B-cell-depleted T cells, or PBMCs.

Clones were sequenced by immunoSEQ multiplex PCR, and TCRdb holds only the in-frame ones, with some missing. In the table there are 83,000 or so clones, about four fifths of which are singletons. This sequence was found in an elderly woman with acute or convalescent COVID-19. Sample: peripheral blood.

The CDR3 DNA reads TGCGCCAGCAGCGGGCAGACTACTAATTCACCCCTCCACTTT. As protein: CASSGQTTNSPLHF. The rearrangement uses TRBV5-1 and TRBJ1-6, with D hard to call. In germline, CDR1 is SGHRS, CDR2 YFSETQ. The ends were cut back, 4 bases at V and 6 bases at J, with 11 bases in the middle. This CDR3 region has 14 residues.